This T cell receptor (beta chain) was identified in a study of regulatory T cells after allogeneic stem cell transplantation (dated by TCRdb to the late 2010s). The study in broad terms: Each patient's group depended on whether acute graft-versus-host disease developed within 100 days after stem cell transplantation. Conventional CD4+ T cells defined as CD4+CD25+/-CD127+ were also sorted and TCR-sequenced for comparison in the study. The study compared the TCR repertoire of regulatory T cells after allogeneic stem cell transplantation in patients who had acute graft-versus-host disease versus patients who did not. Fluorescence-activated cell sorting was used to isolate CD4+CD25+CD127- regulatory T cells from patient PBMCs.

This clonotype is regarded as hyperexpanded (1% or more). No cognate antigen has been identified for it. No much larger clone exists at a distance of one base, and base qualities are not known. CDR1 MDHEN and CDR2 SYDVKM are derived from the germline V gene. Cut back by 6 bases and 1 base, the V and J ends lie 9 bases apart. From its cysteine to its phenylalanine, the CDR3 spans 13 amino acids. CDR3 DNA is the only sequence kept; it has 39 bases, read in frame from the first base. Beyond this particular receptor, the publication reports: Compared with patients who had graft-versus-host disease, patients without the disease had a regulatory T-cell TCR repertoire that was more focused and less diverse. A significantly larger repertoire share was occupied by the top 10 regulatory T-cell clones in non-GvHD patients, which suggested expansion of presumably allo-specific protective clones. No regulatory T-cell clones were shared by all patients, and sorted cell numbers did not correlate significantly with the inverse Simpson index. Diversity of the conventional CD4+ T-cell repertoire was not significantly different between patients with graft-versus-host disease and patients without graft-versus-host disease. Because the patient sample size was small, the findings needed to be validated in a larger cohort.

Sequencing was carried out with an Illumina MiSeq. The SMARTer RACE cDNA Amplification kit was used to reverse transcribe the RNA, and the TCR beta CDR3 region was then amplified. The RNeasy Mini Kit was used to extract RNA from the sorted cells. Illumina paired-end sequencing was applied to the TCR beta amplicons. The paper's data handling went like this. MiXCR, VDJtools and the tcR R package were the tools used to analyze the TCR repertoire. Diversity was quantified with the inverse Simpson index, and clones were binned as rare, small, medium or expanded by repertoire proportion. TCRdb passed the public sequencing reads through fastp at Q25 and MiXCR, retaining productive beta sequences. Each entry is one CDR3 protein sequence, shown with its most common DNA and genes. None of the V and J calls come from the authors' own analysis; TCRdb made them. The data table for this sample lists over 90 distinct CDR3 sequences.

The time point label on this specimen signifies: 30 days after allogeneic hematopoietic stem cell transplantation. At 30 days after allogeneic hematopoietic stem cell transplantation, peripheral blood mononuclear cells were collected from the patients. The chain uses TRBV28 and TRBJ1-1; no D gene is confidently identified. The specimen comprised sorted CD4+ T cells from blood (whether regulatory or conventional is not recorded), sampled 30 days after allogeneic stem cell transplant. This sequence was found in a human patient who had an allogeneic stem cell transplant, so the T cells may come from the graft donor. The sequence in DNA is TGTGCCAGCAGCCTTGACGGGAACACTGAAGCTTTCTTT. This encodes CASSLDGNTEAFF.